These 15 T cell receptor beta chains were all obtained from the same sample, sequenced in a study of T cell repertoires in cytomegalovirus infection. TCRdb reprocessed the reads with MiXCR, giving one entry per CDR3 protein. Of approximately 180,000 distinct CDR3 sequences in the sample, roughly 19% are singletons; the top ten hold less than 3.5%. Source material: PBMCs. These receptors all stem from a human donor in good health (CMV status not recorded). Some clones in this sample may be carry-over from other donors' samples.

A word on this clonotype: An end of the junction differs from the germline gene, which may be a read error. This chain uses TRBV28 with TRBJ2-7, with 9 bases lining up with TRBD2. There are 16 residues in the CDR3. Per germline, CDR1 MDHEN and CDR2 SYDVKM. DNA for the CDR3: TGTGCCAGCAGTTGGAGTCTAGCGGGACTCTCCTACGCGCAGTACTTC. Protein product: CASSWSLAGLSYAQYF.

This clonotype was found a few times. The V call is TRBV6-1, the J call TRBJ2-7; 10 nucleotides match TRBD2. CDR1 and CDR2 (germline): MNHNS, SASEGT. Losses at the gene ends were 7 bases for V and 2 bases for J; bases not matched to a gene: 8. The CDR3 contains 15 residues. The CDR3 loop reads CASTKREGVTYEQYF. In DNA form, the CDR3 reads TGTGCCAGCACGAAGCGGGAGGGCGTGACCTACGAGCAGTACTTC.

This clonotype was observed a handful of times. The V gene is TRBV12-3 or TRBV12-4, the J gene TRBJ2-1; the match to TRBD2 covers 7 bases. The J segment lost 6 bases and the V segment lost 3 bases, leaving 5 bases of the junction unmatched. The CDR3 spans 14 residues. The CDR3 DNA sequence: TGTGCCAGCAGTTTTACTAGCGCGGCCAATGAGCAGTTCTTC. It encodes CASSFTSAANEQFF.

This clonotype was observed at least ten times. V is TRBV11-3 and J is TRBJ2-1, with 9 bases identical to TRBD2. J was trimmed by 8 bases and V by 0 bases; bases with no gene match: 8. CDR1 and CDR2 (germline): SGHNT, YENEEA. This CDR3 region has 16 residues. The CDR3 nucleotides read TGTGCCAGCAGCTTAGACGGGCGGGAGGGCCGTGATGAGCAGTTCTTC. Translated, it gives CASSLDGREGRDEQFF. The full variable domain, completed using reference TRBV11-3 and TRBJ2-1, is EAGVVQSPRYKIIEKKQPVAFWCNPISGHNTLYWYLQNLGQGPELLIRYENEEAVDDSQLPKDRFSAERLKGVDSTLKIQPAELGDSAVYLCASSLDGREGRDEQFFGPGTRLTVL.

The V gene is TRBV7-8, the J gene TRBJ1-5; D uncertain. CDR3 size: 16 residues. The germline V and J ends were trimmed by 1 base and 0 bases, with 10 bases remaining between them. Germline V gene sequence: CDR1 SGHVS, CDR2 FQNEAQ. CDR3 region: CASSLEGRLSNQPQHF. In nucleotides, the CDR3 is TGTGCCAGCAGCTTAGAGGGCAGGCTTAGCAATCAGCCCCAGCATTTT.

The V call is TRBV28, the J call TRBJ2-7; 8 bases line up with TRBD1. J was trimmed by 3 bases and V by 6 bases; bases with no gene match: 10. Germline CDR1 reads MDHEN; CDR2 reads SYDVKM. This CDR3 contains 15 residues. The CDR3 protein is CASRYAGTGYYEQYF. The CDR3, as DNA: TGTGCCAGCAGATATGCCGGGACAGGATACTACGAGCAGTACTTC.

V and J are TRBV4-1 and TRBJ2-7; D is undetermined. The ends were cut back, 0 bases at V and 4 bases at J, with 22 bases in the middle. The V gene's germline CDR1 is MGHRA and CDR2 YSYEKL. The CDR3 has 18 residues. CDR3 amino acids: CASSQDPPDGLAPYEQYF. The CDR3 DNA reads TGCGCCAGCAGCCAAGACCCCCCGGACGGCTTGGCGCCTTACGAGCAGTACTTC.

At least ten counts were recorded for this clonotype. This chain links TRBV7-8 with TRBJ1-6, with D possibly matching TRBD1 (6 bases). Germline CDR1 reads SGHVS; CDR2 reads FQNEAQ. The CDR3 spans 13 residues. V was clipped by 1 base and J by 10 bases, with 8 bases between them. The CDR3 bases are TGTGCCAGCAGCTTAGAAAGGGGGTCACCCCTCCACTTT. This encodes CASSLERGSPLHF.

This clonotype was seen a handful of times. The genes are TRBV4-1 and TRBJ2-3; unclear D gene. This CDR3 spans 13 amino acids. The V gene lost 0 bases and the J gene lost 2 bases, with 3 bases spanning the gap. Germline V gene lookup returns CDR1 MGHRA and CDR2 YSYEKL. CDR3 nucleotides: TGCGCCAGCAGCCAAGAGCTCACAGATACGCAGTATTTT. Its translation: CASSQELTDTQYF.

J is TRBJ2-2 and V is TRBV6-2 or TRBV6-3; D is unclear. There are 14 residues in the CDR3. Germline V gene lookup returns CDR1 MNHEY and CDR2 SVGEGT. V was trimmed by 0 bases and J by 5 bases, leaving 7 bases between them. CDR3 bases: TGTGCCAGCAGTTACTCGACGGTTACCGGGGAGCTGTTTTTT. Amino acids: CASSYSTVTGELFF.

This clonotype was counted only a few times. The rearrangement links TRBV6-2 or TRBV6-3 to TRBJ2-7, with 7 bases that match TRBD1. The CDR3 sequence is 16 residues long. Per the germline V gene, CDR1 is MNHEY and CDR2 is SVGEGT. V was pared by 5 bases and J by 0 bases, with 10 bases of the junction left unmatched. CDR3 loop: CASSDPGTASSYEQYF. In DNA form, the CDR3 reads TGTGCCAGCAGTGACCCCGGGACAGCCTCCTCCTACGAGCAGTACTTC.

This clonotype was recorded at least ten times. The CDR3 protein is CASSLGVQRASWETQYF. The CDR3 DNA reads TGTGCCAGCAGCTTAGGCGTGCAGCGGGCCTCATGGGAGACCCAGTACTTC. This chain joins TRBV7-2 and TRBJ2-5; possibly TRBD2 for D (6 bases). The CDR3 runs 17 residues. Germline V lookup: CDR1 SGHTA, CDR2 FQGNSA. V lost 1 base, J lost 5 bases, and 20 bases lay in between. The full variable domain, rest sourced from reference TRBV7-2 and TRBJ2-5, is GAGVSQSPSNKVTEKGKDVELRCDPISGHTALYWYRQSLGQGLEFLIYFQGNSAPDKSGLPSDRFSAERTGGSVSTLTIQRTQQEDSAVYLCASSLGVQRASWETQYFGPGTRLLVL.

This clonotype has just a few counts. This CDR3 reads CASDRENTEAFF. The CDR3 DNA is TGTGCCAGCGACAGGGAAAACACTGAAGCTTTCTTT. J is TRBJ1-1 and V is TRBV7-9; 7 nucleotides agree with TRBD1. V shed 8 bases, J shed 2 bases, and the junction held 2 bases outside the gene matches. The CDR3 contains 12 residues. Germline values: CDR1 SEHNR, CDR2 FQNEAQ (reference sequence).

This clonotype has ten or more counts. This rearrangement joins TRBV7-2 to TRBJ2-1, with no clear D. CDR3 size: 13 residues. Germline assignment: CDR1 SGHTA and CDR2 FQGNSA. The V gene lost 4 bases and the J gene lost 4 bases, with 8 bases spanning the gap. The CDR3 nucleotides are TGTGCCAGCAGCTCCGGGTCTTACAATGAGCAGTTCTTC. Its protein product is CASSSGSYNEQFF.

V is TRBV24-1 and J is TRBJ2-6; possibly TRBD1 or TRBD2 for D (5 bases each). The ends were cut back, 4 bases at V and 2 bases at J, with 14 bases in the middle. The CDR3 runs 17 residues. CDR1 and CDR2 from the germline V gene are KGHDR and SFDVKD. In nucleotides, the CDR3 is TGTGCCACCAGTGACCCCGGGGCGGCTCCTGGGGCCAACGTCCTGACTTTC. This encodes CATSDPGAAPGANVLTF.